This record looks at one TCR beta chain sequence and its context. What it binds is not known. This CDR3 contains 15 residues. Germline assignment: CDR1 MNHEY and CDR2 SMNVEV (reference sequence). Deletions cut 5 bases from V and 0 bases from J, with 11 bases between. Here immunoSEQ multiplex PCR was the method, and the copy in TCRdb shows in-frame clones only, minus some. The sample has 200,000 to 250,000 clones; 75% to 90% are singletons. These data come from a study of cytomegalovirus exposure and HLA in healthy donors. Study findings and constraints: Cytomegalovirus-associated TCR beta chains were listed, numbering 150 to 200.

The TCR comes from a woman aged 30 to 39 in good health and CMV-seropositive. Sequencing input: PBMCs. The chain employs TRBV27 and TRBJ1-3; D is unresolved. The CDR3, as DNA: TGTGCCAGCAGTAGCTTGACGGACTCTGGAAACACCATATATTTT. Its protein product is CASSSLTDSGNTIYF.